This TCR beta chain was documented in a study of CD8 T cells in ankylosing spondylitis. Notes on the study in general: Previously reported in reactive arthritis synovial fluid and blood were some of the motif variants.

To note about this clonotype: Its antigen is not identified.

V dropped 6 bases and J dropped 1 base, with 15 bases sitting between them. Germline V gene sequence: CDR1 DFQATT, CDR2 SNEGSKA (reference sequence). This CDR3 region has 14 residues. Using quantitative 5'-RACE with molecular barcodes, the authors made TCR beta libraries. Each CDR3 protein gets one entry after TCRdb re-called the 5' RACE reads with MiXCR. The table has about 250,000 distinct CDR3 sequences, roughly 32% seen once. This receptor was taken from a male donor with ankylosing spondylitis or in good health (not recorded which). The chain employs TRBV20-1 and TRBJ2-5; D not certain. Material: blood, either unsorted or a sorted T cell fraction (not recorded which). CDR3 protein: CSAISLGLQETQYF. The DNA of the CDR3 is TGCAGTGCCATAAGTTTAGGGCTCCAAGAGACCCAGTACTTC.